The present TCR beta chain was sequenced within a study of cytomegalovirus exposure and HLA in healthy donors. Study-level points and caveats: In vitro assays verified that three CMV-associated chains recognized CMV antigens specifically.

A note on this clone: Its specificity is not known.

The CDR3 is 16 residues long. Trimming removed 3 bases at V and 4 bases at J, with 18 bases between. Germline loops: CDR1 MDHEN, CDR2 SYDVKM. The method was immunoSEQ multiplex PCR; TCRdb's version includes in-frame clones alone and lacks a portion of them. In the table there are about 240,000 clones, around nine tenths of which are singletons. The sample taken for sequencing was PBMCs. The chain joins TRBV28 to TRBJ2-5, with D possibly TRBD1 on 5 matching bases. The sequence was collected from a man aged 18 to 29 in good health and CMV-seronegative. The CDR3 protein is CASSFGQGSLAETQYF. In DNA form, the CDR3 reads TGTGCCAGCAGTTTTGGTCAGGGTAGTTTAGCAGAGACCCAGTACTTC.